A selection of T cell receptor beta chains follows, all from one sample in a study of T-cell reconstitution after alpha-beta-depleted transplantation in children. Using its own MiXCR run on the PCR reads, TCRdb lists one record per CDR3 protein. The data hold about 300,000 distinct CDR3 sequences, with around 10% observed a single time. The starting material was PBMCs, obtained before TCRalphabeta/CD19-depleted stem cell transplant. The receptors come from a boy less than two years old with acute myeloid leukemia, due to receive a stem cell transplant. The CDR3 runs from the conserved cysteine through the conserved F or W. The order of the fields is J gene, V gene, D gene, clone size, CDR3 DNA, CDR3 protein. The D gene is left open where the match is weak. For some rows the clone size is stated as once, few or many, or as a class when expanded; others skip it.

j_gene: TRBJ1-1
v_gene: TRBV2
d_gene: -
abundance: few
CDR3nt: TGTGCCACCCAGAGGGGTGCTGGGGGCACTGAAGCTTTCTTT
CDR3aa: CATQRGAGGTEAFF

j_gene: TRBJ2-1
v_gene: TRBV9
d_gene: TRBD2
abundance: -
CDR3nt: TGTGCCAGCAGCGGGGGACTAGCGGCCAGCTCCTACAATGAGCAGTTCTTC
CDR3aa: CASSGGLAASSYNEQFF

j_gene: TRBJ2-3
v_gene: TRBV28
d_gene: TRBD2
abundance: many
CDR3nt: TGTGCCAGCAGTCGCATACAGGGATTGAAAGCGGGGGAAGGGGGAACGCAGTATTTT
CDR3aa: CASSRIQGLKAGEGGTQYF

j_gene: TRBJ2-5
v_gene: TRBV12-3/TRBV12-4
d_gene: -
abundance: many
CDR3nt: TGTGCCAGCAGTACACAAGAGACCCAGTACTTC
CDR3aa: CASSTQETQYF

j_gene: TRBJ1-2
v_gene: TRBV5-1
d_gene: -
abundance: many
CDR3nt: TGCGCCAGCAGCTCGACGGAACTGGTAAACTATGGCTACACCTTC
CDR3aa: CASSSTELVNYGYTF

j_gene: TRBJ1-1
v_gene: TRBV5-4
d_gene: -
abundance: -
CDR3nt: TGTGCCAGCAGCTTGATGGGGGTAAAGACTGAAGCTTTCTTT
CDR3aa: CASSLMGVKTEAFF

j_gene: TRBJ2-3
v_gene: TRBV7-3
d_gene: TRBD2
abundance: few
CDR3nt: TGTGCCAGCAGCTTAACCTGGACCCGGGGGGCAGATACGCAGTATTTT
CDR3aa: CASSLTWTRGADTQYF

j_gene: TRBJ2-5
v_gene: TRBV12-3/TRBV12-4
d_gene: -
abundance: many
CDR3nt: TGTGCCAGCGGGGGGTGGAGGCTTCAGCAAGAGACCCAGTACTTC
CDR3aa: CASGGWRLQQETQYF

j_gene: TRBJ2-2
v_gene: TRBV4-1
d_gene: -
abundance: many
CDR3nt: TGCGCCAGCAGCCAGGAACTAGGGCTGTACTCCGGGGAGCTGTTTTTT
CDR3aa: CASSQELGLYSGELFF

j_gene: TRBJ2-1
v_gene: TRBV12-3/TRBV12-4
d_gene: -
abundance: many
CDR3nt: TGTGCCAGCACCCTCCGCCTCGATGAGCAGTTCTTC
CDR3aa: CASTLRLDEQFF

j_gene: TRBJ1-2
v_gene: TRBV16
d_gene: TRBD1
abundance: many
CDR3nt: TGTGCCAGCAGCCAACGGACAGGGGGCGCCGACTATGGCTACACCTTC
CDR3aa: CASSQRTGGADYGYTF

j_gene: TRBJ1-1
v_gene: TRBV7-9
d_gene: -
abundance: many
CDR3nt: TGTGCCAGCAGGCCAACAGGGAACACTGAAGCTTTCTTT
CDR3aa: CASRPTGNTEAFF